The source of this T cell receptor (beta chain) is a study of EBV T-cell therapy then PD-1 blockade in nasopharyngeal carcinoma. The time point is: 266 days after commencement of treatment, after nivolumab therapy. This sample's treatment: AdE1-LMPpoly-expanded autologous EBV-specific T-cell therapy followed by anti-PD-1 nivolumab. Sequencing was performed with immunoSEQ multiplex PCR; in TCRdb, only in-frame clones are kept and a portion is missing. The sample carries around 19,000 clones, roughly four fifths recorded once. The CDR3 has 16 amino acids. Germline values: CDR1 MNHEY, CDR2 SMNVEV (reference sequence). Trimming removed 4 bases from V and 3 bases from J; junction bases left unmatched: 5. Ten or more counts support this clone. Its antigen is currently unknown.

The chain carries TRBV27 and TRBJ2-2, with 10 bases fitting TRBD2. The receptor was isolated from a man between 40 and 49 years old with nasopharyngeal carcinoma. This specimen was CD8+ T cells from blood, taken around day 260 from a patient whose treatment included autologous EBV-specific T cells and nivolumab. The CDR3: CASSSLAGAHTGELFF. In DNA, the CDR3 is TGTGCCAGCAGTTCCCTAGCGGGGGCCCACACCGGGGAGCTGTTTTTT.